Following are 20 T cell receptor beta chains from one sample sequenced in a study of control samples from healthy donors and cancer patients. Profiling relied on immunoSEQ multiplex PCR, and the TCRdb table lists in-frame clones only, not all of them. The profile shows under 200,000 clones, over 90% of them singletons. Material: blood. These receptors originate from a woman in her thirties in good health.

This chain links TRBV14 with TRBJ2-2, with 8 positions matching TRBD2. Germline CDR1 is SGHDN and CDR2 is FVKESK. This CDR3 contains 16 residues. V lost 3 bases and J lost 4; bases outside the gene matches: 7. CDR3 nucleotide sequence: TGTGCCAGCAGCCAGCTCGGGACTAGAAGCACCGGGGAGCTGTTTTTT. This encodes CASSQLGTRSTGELFF.

V and J are TRBV18 and TRBJ1-1, with D uncertain. V was clipped by 2 bases and J by 0 bases, with 10 bases between them. In germline, CDR1 is KGHSH, CDR2 LQKENI. This CDR3 is built from 15 residues. Here the CDR3 reads CASSPGVMVNTEAFF. As DNA, the CDR3 is TGTGCCAGCTCACCAGGTGTCATGGTGAACACTGAAGCTTTCTTT.

V and J are TRBV5-6 and TRBJ1-1, with a possible D match to TRBD1 (6 bases). V shed 5 bases and J shed 0 bases, with 11 bases lying between them. Germline assignment: CDR1 SGHDT and CDR2 YYEEEE. This CDR3 comprises 14 residues. CDR3 DNA: TGTGCCAGCAGGGCGGGACACTTGAACACTGAAGCTTTCTTT. It yields the protein CASRAGHLNTEAFF.

The chain uses TRBV28 and TRBJ1-2, with D hard to call. The V gene lost 7 bases and the J gene lost 3 bases, with 9 bases spanning the gap. Germline V CDR1 and CDR2: MDHEN, SYDVKM. The CDR3 runs 12 residues. CDR3 sequence reads: CASNGRYYGYTF. CDR3 in DNA: TGTGCCAGCAACGGACGGTACTATGGCTACACCTTC.

The J gene is TRBJ2-5, the V gene TRBV2; D is uncertain. TRBJ2-7 explains the end of the DNA better; the J call may be wrong. CDR1 is SNHLY, CDR2 FYNNEI, per germline. The CDR3 has 12 amino acids. The CDR3 DNA reads TGTGCCAGCAGCTTTGCAGGCTACGAGCAGTACTTC. It is translated as CASSFAGYEQYF.

This chain uses TRBV10-1 with TRBJ2-2; D ambiguous. The CDR3 has 13 amino acids. The V and J ends lost 4 bases and 5 bases respectively, with 8 bases between them. CDR1 and CDR2 (germline): WNHNN, SYGVQD (reference sequence). The CDR3 nucleotides read TGCGCCAGCAGTGGCGACCTAACCGGGGAGCTGTTTTTT. It encodes CASSGDLTGELFF.

The rearrangement links TRBV25-1 to TRBJ2-2, with 9 positions matching TRBD1. The germline CDR1 and CDR2 sequences are MGHDK and SYGVNS. Losses at the gene ends were 5 bases for V and 1 base for J; bases not matched to a gene: 5. CDR3 size: 16 residues. This CDR3 reads CASSSRTGVNTGELFF. CDR3 coding DNA: TGTGCCAGCAGTTCCCGGACAGGGGTGAACACCGGGGAGCTGTTTTTT.

The chain has TRBV28 and TRBJ1-1, with a weak D call TRBD1 (5 bases). There are 16 residues in the CDR3. CDR1 is MDHEN and CDR2 is SYDVKM in the germline V gene. Trimming left V 6 bases short and J 5 bases short, with 22 bases between. The DNA for the CDR3 is TGTGCCAGCAGCTCCCCCTCCGGGGGGGATGCGACTGAAGCTTTCTTT. Its translation is CASSSPSGGDATEAFF.

The V call is TRBV5-4, the J call TRBJ2-2, with D unresolved. This CDR3 has 14 amino acids. V lost 0 bases, J lost 2 bases, and 5 bases lay in between. CDR1 is SGHNT and CDR2 is YYREEE in the germline V gene (reference sequence). The CDR3 loop reads CASSLGGNTGELFF. DNA of the CDR3: TGTGCCAGCAGCTTGGGGGGAAACACCGGGGAGCTGTTTTTT. Using reference TRBV5-4 and TRBJ2-2 for the parts outside the CDR3, the full variable domain is ETGVTQSPTHLIKTRGQQVTLRCSSQSGHNTVSWYQQALGQGPQFIFQYYREEENGRGNFPPRFSGLQFPNYSSELNVNALELDDSALYLCASSLGGNTGELFFGEGSRLTVL.

In nucleotides, the CDR3 is TGCGCCAGCAGCTTGGCTGGGGGCGCGGAGGGGAGCTCTGGAAACACCATATATTTT. Translating gives CASSLAGGAEGSSGNTIYF. The chain recombines TRBV5-1 with TRBJ1-3, with a weak D call TRBD1 (6 bases). This CDR3 is built from 19 residues. Germline lookup yields CDR1 SGHRS and CDR2 YFSETQ. The V end lost 0 bases, the J end lost 0 bases, and 19 bases lay between the germline ends.

The gene calls are TRBV7-3 and TRBJ2-1, with TRBD2 as a possible D gene (6 bases). The V gene lost 5 bases and the J gene lost 5 bases, with 13 bases spanning the gap. Germline V lookup: CDR1 SGHTA, CDR2 FQGTGA. The CDR3 length is 14 residues. Here the CDR3 reads CASSPGASHNEQFF. The CDR3 bases are TGTGCCAGCAGCCCGGGAGCGAGTCACAATGAGCAGTTCTTC.

The chain combines TRBV19 with TRBJ2-3, with D perhaps assigned TRBD1 or TRBD2 (6 bases each). The germline CDR1 and CDR2 sequences are LNHDA and SQIVND (reference sequence). The V and J ends lost 11 bases and 3 bases respectively, with 15 bases between them. CDR3 length equals 13 residues. CDR3: CAAGGGRTDTQYF. The CDR3 DNA is TGTGCCGCCGGGGGCGGAAGGACAGATACGCAGTATTTT.

The rearrangement links TRBV11-2 to TRBJ2-1; 9 positions match TRBD2. CDR1 and CDR2 (germline): SGHAT, FQNNGV. J was trimmed by 2 bases and V by 5 bases; bases with no gene match: 13. The length of the CDR3 is 18 residues. CDR3 nucleotide sequence: TGTGCCAGCAGCCAACCGGGGACTAGCCGTATGACCTACAATGAGCAGTTCTTC. This translates into CASSQPGTSRMTYNEQFF.

The V gene is TRBV28, the J gene TRBJ1-4; a possible D gene is TRBD1 (6 bases). V dropped 8 bases and J dropped 0 bases, with 13 bases sitting between them. The CDR3 is made up of 15 amino acids. Germline V gene data show CDR1 as MDHEN and CDR2 as SYDVKM. DNA of the CDR3: TGTGCCAGCGGTTACAGGGCTGCAACTAATGAAAAACTGTTTTTT. This sequence encodes CASGYRAATNEKLFF.

This clone was detected only a few times. V and J are TRBV28 and TRBJ1-1; D not certain. The V end lost 3 bases, the J end lost 1 base, and 6 bases lay between the germline ends. The CDR3 is made up of 13 amino acids. The germline V gene encodes CDR1 MDHEN and CDR2 SYDVKM. The CDR3 loop is CASSLAANTEAFF. The CDR3 coding sequence is TGTGCCAGCAGTTTGGCAGCGAACACTGAAGCTTTCTTT.

V is TRBV6-5 and J is TRBJ1-1; D possibly corresponds to TRBD1 (5 bases). Germline V gene lookup returns CDR1 MNHEY and CDR2 SVGAGI. This CDR3 is built from 13 residues. Trimming removed 5 bases at V and 3 bases at J, with 10 bases between. The CDR3: CASSLGRDTEAFF. As DNA, the CDR3 is TGTGCCAGCAGTCTGGGACGGGACACTGAAGCTTTCTTT.

This chain joins TRBV27 and TRBJ1-5; D gene ambiguous. From germline, CDR1 is MNHEY and CDR2 SMNVEV (reference sequence). This CDR3 spans 13 amino acids. Deletions cut 4 bases from V and 0 bases from J, with 4 bases between. The DNA for the CDR3 is TGTGCCAGCAGTTGGTATAGCAATCAGCCCCAGCATTTT. Its translation is CASSWYSNQPQHF.

The J gene is TRBJ1-4, the V gene TRBV5-1, with D possibly matching TRBD1 (6 bases). Germline V gene lookup returns CDR1 SGHRS and CDR2 YFSETQ. The CDR3 has 15 residues. The V gene lost 0 bases and the J gene lost 8 bases, with 14 bases spanning the gap. The CDR3 spells CASSLAAAGVEKLFF. The DNA of the CDR3 is TGCGCCAGCAGCTTGGCCGCGGCAGGGGTAGAAAAACTGTTTTTT.

V gene TRBV6-1 combines with J gene TRBJ1-1, with D maybe TRBD1 (6 bases). Trimming pared 3 bases from V and 1 base from J, leaving 12 bases between. CDR1 and CDR2 (germline): MNHNS, SASEGT. This CDR3 is built from 15 residues. CDR3 nucleotides: TGTGCCAGCAGTGACCCTCAAGGGGGGAACACTGAAGCTTTCTTT. Its protein product is CASSDPQGGNTEAFF.

This clone was counted a single time. The rearrangement joins TRBV6-4 to TRBJ2-2; 7 positions agree with TRBD1. V lost 6 bases to trimming and J lost 2 bases; unmatched junction nucleotides: 6. Germline CDR1 reads MRHNA; CDR2 reads SNTAGT. CDR3 length: 15 residues. Here the CDR3 reads CASRKDRANTGELFF. The CDR3 DNA reads as TGTGCCAGCAGGAAAGACAGGGCCAACACCGGGGAGCTGTTTTTT.